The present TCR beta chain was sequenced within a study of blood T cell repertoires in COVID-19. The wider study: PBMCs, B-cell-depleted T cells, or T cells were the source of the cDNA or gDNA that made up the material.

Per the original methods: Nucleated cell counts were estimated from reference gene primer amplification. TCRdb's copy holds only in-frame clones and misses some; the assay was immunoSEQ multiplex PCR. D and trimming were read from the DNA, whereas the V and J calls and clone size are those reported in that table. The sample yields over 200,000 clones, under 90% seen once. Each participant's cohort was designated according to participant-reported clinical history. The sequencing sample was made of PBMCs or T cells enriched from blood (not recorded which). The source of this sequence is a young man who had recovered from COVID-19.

CDR3 nucleotide sequence: TGTGCCAGCAGTCCACCGGGACAGGGGTTGGGTGGCTACACCTTC. Translation gives CASSPPGQGLGGYTF. J is TRBJ1-2 and V is TRBV5-4; TRBD1 agrees at 10 bases. Germline V gene data show CDR1 as SGHNT and CDR2 as YYREEE (reference sequence). CDR3 length: 15 amino acids. V trimming: 5 bases; J trimming: 7 bases; junction bases outside the gene matches: 11.